These T cell receptor beta chains were read from a single sample in a study of CD8 T cells in ankylosing spondylitis. TCRdb re-derived calls from the 5' RACE reads in MiXCR, one entry per CDR3 protein. The sample has tens of thousands of distinct CDR3 sequences; approximately 16% are singletons. The sample comprised blood. These receptors came from a male donor with ankylosing spondylitis or in good health (not recorded which). Each CDR3 is given with its conserved first and last residue. D genes are given only for firm matches. Clone size is given for some rows only: seen once, a few or many times, or a class if the clone is expanded.

size	D	V	J	CDR3	DNA
-	TRBD1	TRBV27	TRBJ1-5	CASGQTGVGREPQHF	TGTGCCAGCGGTCAGACAGGGGTAGGTAGGGAGCCCCAGCATTTT
-	-	TRBV29-1	TRBJ2-1	CSVVRGYNEQFF	TGCAGCGTTGTACGGGGTTACAATGAGCAGTTCTTC
many	-	TRBV6-6	TRBJ2-2	CASSYSLEGLDTGELFF	TGTGCCAGCAGTTACTCGCTCGAGGGGTTGGACACCGGGGAGCTGTTTTTT
few	-	TRBV12-3/TRBV12-4	TRBJ2-1	CASSFLLADEQFF	TGTGCCAGCAGTTTTCTTCTGGCGGATGAGCAGTTCTTC
few	-	TRBV7-9	TRBJ1-4	CASSSRSWGEKLFF	TGTGCCAGCAGCTCACGATCTTGGGGTGAAAAACTGTTTTTT
few	-	TRBV20-1	TRBJ2-1	CSASTRPRQFF	TGCAGTGCTTCCACGAGGCCCCGGCAGTTCTTC
few	-	TRBV7-2	TRBJ2-5	CASSLAQGAQETQYF	TGTGCCAGCAGCTTAGCGCAAGGGGCGCAGGAGACCCAGTACTTC
-	-	TRBV7-6	TRBJ2-1	CASSTRDGNEQFF	TGTGCCAGCAGCACCCGGGACGGGAATGAGCAGTTCTTC
-	-	TRBV20-1	TRBJ2-3	CSATGGADTQYF	TGCAGTGCCACAGGGGGGGCTGATACGCAGTATTTT
-	TRBD2	TRBV29-1	TRBJ2-1	CSPRALAGYNEQFF	TGCAGCCCCCGGGCGCTAGCGGGATACAATGAGCAGTTCTTC
-	-	TRBV6-2/TRBV6-3	TRBJ1-1	CASSGPLNTEAFF	TGTGCCAGTAGTGGGCCTTTGAACACTGAAGCTTTCTTT
few	-	TRBV5-1	TRBJ2-1	CASSLTRVGYNEQFF	TGCGCCAGCAGCTTAACCAGGGTGGGATACAATGAGCAGTTCTTC
-	-	TRBV5-1	TRBJ2-3	CASSTGSVADTQYF	TGCGCCAGCAGCACCGGTTCGGTCGCAGATACGCAGTATTTT
-	TRBD2	TRBV6-2/TRBV6-3	TRBJ2-7	CASSYRIAGEEQYF	TGTGCCAGCAGTTACAGGATAGCGGGAGAGGAGCAGTACTTC
-	-	TRBV2	TRBJ2-2	CASSKERGVGELFF	TGTGCCAGCAGTAAAGAAAGGGGCGTCGGGGAGCTGTTTTTT
few	-	TRBV29-1	TRBJ1-2	CSASDKKGFYYGYTF	TGCAGCGCCTCGGACAAGAAGGGTTTCTATTATGGCTACACCTTC
-	TRBD1	TRBV12-3/TRBV12-4	TRBJ1-4	CASSRTGTGGLNEKLFF	TGTGCCAGCAGTCGAACCGGGACAGGGGGCCTTAATGAAAAACTGTTTTTT
few	-	TRBV9	TRBJ2-2	CASSVGRFNGELFF	TGTGCCAGCAGCGTCGGGCGGTTCAACGGGGAGCTGTTTTTT
-	-	TRBV20-1	TRBJ2-4	CSARSTPTGIGGIQYF	TGCAGTGCTAGATCCACTCCTACCGGTATCGGAGGCATTCAGTACTTC
-	-	TRBV9	TRBJ2-1	CASSVGEYEQFF	TGTGCCAGCAGCGTAGGGGAGTATGAGCAGTTCTTC
few	-	TRBV5-1	TRBJ1-1	CASSLDGQSNTEAFF	TGCGCCAGCAGCTTGGATGGGCAGTCCAACACTGAAGCTTTCTTT
once	-	TRBV3-1	TRBJ2-1	CASSGRGGNNEQFF	TGTGCCAGCAGCGGCAGGGGGGGAAACAATGAGCAGTTCTTC
-	-	TRBV6-1	TRBJ1-4	CASSEEPGRQEKLFF	TGTGCCAGCAGTGAAGAGCCCGGCCGCCAGGAAAAACTGTTTTTT
few	-	TRBV29-1	TRBJ1-1	CSVRDGSMNTEAFF	TGCAGCGTCCGGGACGGATCCATGAACACTGAAGCTTTCTTT
few	TRBD2	TRBV20-1	TRBJ2-1	CSSRTSGRGEQFF	TGCAGCTCTAGGACTAGCGGGAGGGGTGAGCAGTTCTTC
-	TRBD2	TRBV7-2	TRBJ2-5	CASTPGSLAGKETQYF	TGTGCCAGCACCCCCGGGTCCCTAGCGGGGAAAGAGACCCAGTACTTC
-	-	TRBV20-1	TRBJ2-1	CSARLGNEQFF	TGCAGTGCTAGACTGGGGAATGAGCAGTTCTTC
-	-	TRBV12-3/TRBV12-4	TRBJ1-3	CASSQGSVSGNTIYF	TGTGCCAGCTCCCAAGGGAGCGTTTCTGGAAACACCATATATTTT
few	-	TRBV7-3	TRBJ2-3	CASSPTGGARDTQYF	TGTGCCAGCAGCCCGACTGGGGGGGCCAGAGATACGCAGTATTTT
-	-	TRBV4-3	TRBJ1-2	CASSQEHGINYGYTF	TGCGCCAGCAGCCAAGAACACGGGATTAACTATGGCTACACCTTC
few	TRBD1	TRBV2	TRBJ1-4	CASTQGQLIATNEKLFF	TGTGCCAGCACTCAGGGACAGTTAATTGCAACTAATGAAAAACTGTTTTTT
few	-	TRBV12-3/TRBV12-4	TRBJ2-3	CASSFRGTSTDTQYF	TGTGCCAGCAGTTTTCGCGGAACTAGCACAGATACGCAGTATTTT
few	-	TRBV12-3/TRBV12-4	TRBJ2-3	CASGVWAQSTDTQYF	TGTGCCAGCGGGGTCTGGGCACAGAGCACAGATACGCAGTATTTT
-	-	TRBV2	TRBJ2-2	CASWTPNTGELFF	TGTGCCAGTTGGACACCAAACACCGGGGAGCTGTTTTTT
few	TRBD2	TRBV7-7	TRBJ2-3	CASSEGLAGAGDTQYF	TGTGCTAGCAGCGAGGGACTAGCGGGGGCCGGGGATACGCAGTATTTT
-	-	TRBV29-1	TRBJ1-2	CSVWEGVGYTF	TGCAGCGTTTGGGAGGGAGTGGGCTACACCTTC
many	-	TRBV20-1	TRBJ2-3	CSATVDTQYF	TGCAGTGCTACCGTAGATACGCAGTATTTT
-	-	TRBV27	TRBJ2-3	CASSFPGAYTQYF	TGTGCCAGCAGTTTCCCGGGAGCCTATACGCAGTATTTT
-	TRBD2	TRBV19	TRBJ2-2	CASSIASGSSGELFF	TGTGCCAGTAGTATAGCTAGCGGGAGCTCCGGGGAGCTGTTTTTT
few	-	TRBV19	TRBJ2-3	CASSIGTLLPDTQYF	TGTGCCAGTAGTATAGGGACTTTGCTCCCAGATACGCAGTATTTT
-	TRBD2	TRBV20-1	TRBJ2-3	CSRLAEPLSTDTQYF	TGCAGTCGGCTAGCGGAGCCACTATCCACAGATACGCAGTATTTT
many	TRBD1	TRBV5-1	TRBJ1-5	CASSLDRGGQPQHF	TGCGCCAGCAGCTTGGACAGGGGAGGTCAGCCCCAGCATTTT